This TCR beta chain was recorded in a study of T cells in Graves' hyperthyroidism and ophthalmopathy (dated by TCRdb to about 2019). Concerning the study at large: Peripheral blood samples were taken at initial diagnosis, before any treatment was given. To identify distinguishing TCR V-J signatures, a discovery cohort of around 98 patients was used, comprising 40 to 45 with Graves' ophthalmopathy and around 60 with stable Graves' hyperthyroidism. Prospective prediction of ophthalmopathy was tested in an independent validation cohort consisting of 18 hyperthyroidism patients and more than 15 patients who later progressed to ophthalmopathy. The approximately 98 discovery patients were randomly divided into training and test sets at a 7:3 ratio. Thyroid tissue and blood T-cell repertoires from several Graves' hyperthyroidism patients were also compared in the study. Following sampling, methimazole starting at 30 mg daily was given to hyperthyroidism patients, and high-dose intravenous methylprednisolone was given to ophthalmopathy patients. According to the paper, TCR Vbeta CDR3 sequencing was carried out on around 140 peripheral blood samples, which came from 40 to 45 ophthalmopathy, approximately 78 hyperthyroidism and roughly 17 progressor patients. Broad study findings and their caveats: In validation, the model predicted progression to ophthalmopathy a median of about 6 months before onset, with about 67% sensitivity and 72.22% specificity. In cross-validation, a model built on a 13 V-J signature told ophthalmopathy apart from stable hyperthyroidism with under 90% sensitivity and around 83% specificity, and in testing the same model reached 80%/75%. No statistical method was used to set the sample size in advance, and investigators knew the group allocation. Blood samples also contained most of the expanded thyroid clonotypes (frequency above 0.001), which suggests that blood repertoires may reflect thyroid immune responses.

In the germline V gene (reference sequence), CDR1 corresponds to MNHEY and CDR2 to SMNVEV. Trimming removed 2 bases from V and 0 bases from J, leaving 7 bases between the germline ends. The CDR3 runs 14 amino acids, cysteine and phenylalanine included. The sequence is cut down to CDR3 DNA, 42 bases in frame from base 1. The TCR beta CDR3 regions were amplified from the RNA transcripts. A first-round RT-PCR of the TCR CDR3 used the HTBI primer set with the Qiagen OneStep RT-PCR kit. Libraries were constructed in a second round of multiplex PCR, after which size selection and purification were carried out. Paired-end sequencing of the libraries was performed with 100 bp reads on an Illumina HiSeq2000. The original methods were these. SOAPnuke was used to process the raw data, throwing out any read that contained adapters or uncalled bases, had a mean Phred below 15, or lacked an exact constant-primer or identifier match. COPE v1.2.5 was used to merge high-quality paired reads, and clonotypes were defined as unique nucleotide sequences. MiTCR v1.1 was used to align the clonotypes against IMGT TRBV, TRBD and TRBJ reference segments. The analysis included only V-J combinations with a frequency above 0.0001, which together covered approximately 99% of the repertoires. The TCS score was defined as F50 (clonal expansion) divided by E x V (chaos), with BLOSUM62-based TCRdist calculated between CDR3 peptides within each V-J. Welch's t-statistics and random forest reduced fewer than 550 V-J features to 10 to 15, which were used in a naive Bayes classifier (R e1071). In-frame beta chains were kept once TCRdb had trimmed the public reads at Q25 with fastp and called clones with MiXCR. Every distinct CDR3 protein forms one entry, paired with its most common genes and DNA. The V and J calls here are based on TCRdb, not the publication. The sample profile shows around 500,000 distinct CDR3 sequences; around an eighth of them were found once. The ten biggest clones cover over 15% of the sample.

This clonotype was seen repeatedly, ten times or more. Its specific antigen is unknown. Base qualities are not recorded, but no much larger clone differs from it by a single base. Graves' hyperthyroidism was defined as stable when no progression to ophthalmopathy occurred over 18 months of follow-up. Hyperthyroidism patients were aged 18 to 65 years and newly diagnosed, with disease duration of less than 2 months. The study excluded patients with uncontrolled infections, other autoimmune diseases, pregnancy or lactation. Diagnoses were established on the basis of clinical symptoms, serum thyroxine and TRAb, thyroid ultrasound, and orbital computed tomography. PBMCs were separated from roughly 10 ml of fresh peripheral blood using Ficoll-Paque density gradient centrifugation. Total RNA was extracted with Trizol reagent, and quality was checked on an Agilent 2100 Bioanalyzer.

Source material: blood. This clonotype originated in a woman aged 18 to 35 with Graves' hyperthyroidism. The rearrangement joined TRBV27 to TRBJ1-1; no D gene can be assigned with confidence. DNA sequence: TGTGCCAGCAGTTTAACGGTCATGAACACTGAAGCTTTCTTT. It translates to CASSLTVMNTEAFF.